This TCR beta chain was found in a study of T cell repertoires in cytomegalovirus infection. Turning to the study itself: Recently identified HLA-C-restricted CMV epitopes were used, and well-studied HLA-B-restricted CMV epitopes were used as well. Indicated by public TCR beta signatures were CMV infection and matching HLA type. Regarding the study as a whole: Cumulative frequency of public TCR beta families picked out carriers of CMV plus the relevant HLA. Ex vivo, HLA-C-restricted CMV-specific TCR beta clonotypes prevailed over the rest of the response.

TCRdb reanalysed the reads using MiXCR and keeps one entry per CDR3 protein. The data hold hundreds of thousands of distinct CDR3 sequences, with more than 40% observed a single time. In the case of this clonotype: Its matching antigen is unknown.

CDR1 is SEHNR, CDR2 FQNEAQ, per germline (reference sequence). This CDR3 is built from 17 residues. J was trimmed by 7 bases and V by 5 bases; bases with no gene match: 16. Specimen: cultured PBMCs, collected from culture after CMV antigen stimulation. The chain links TRBV7-9 to TRBJ2-7, with TRBD2 identical over 11 bases. The sequence derives from a human donor in good health (CMV status not recorded). Some clones in this sample may be carry-over from other donors' samples. The CDR3 DNA follows: TGTGCCAGCAGCCAAGGGGCAGGCCTAGCGGGAGGATTGGAGCAGTACTTC. This translates into CASSQGAGLAGGLEQYF.